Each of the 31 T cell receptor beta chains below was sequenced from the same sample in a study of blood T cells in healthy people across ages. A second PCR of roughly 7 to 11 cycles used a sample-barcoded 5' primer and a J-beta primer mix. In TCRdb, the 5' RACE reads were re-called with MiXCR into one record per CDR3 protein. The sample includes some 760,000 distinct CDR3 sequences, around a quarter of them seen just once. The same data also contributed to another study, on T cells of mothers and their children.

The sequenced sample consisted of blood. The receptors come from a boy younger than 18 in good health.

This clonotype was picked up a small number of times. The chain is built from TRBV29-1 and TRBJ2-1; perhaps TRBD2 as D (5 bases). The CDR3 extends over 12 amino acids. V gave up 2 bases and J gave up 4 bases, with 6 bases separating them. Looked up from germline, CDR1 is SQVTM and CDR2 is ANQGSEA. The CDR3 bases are TGCAGCGTTGAACCGGGGTACAATGAGCAGTTCTTC. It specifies CSVEPGYNEQFF.

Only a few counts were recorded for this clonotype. CDR3 region: CASRKTNLEPLYEQYF. CDR3 DNA: TGTGCCAGCAGGAAGACGAACCTAGAACCCCTCTACGAGCAGTACTTC. This rearrangement joins TRBV6-1 to TRBJ2-7, with D unresolved. The V end was cut by 6 bases, the J end by 3 bases, with 21 bases between. The CDR3 sequence is 16 residues long. Germline assignment: CDR1 MNHNS and CDR2 SASEGT.

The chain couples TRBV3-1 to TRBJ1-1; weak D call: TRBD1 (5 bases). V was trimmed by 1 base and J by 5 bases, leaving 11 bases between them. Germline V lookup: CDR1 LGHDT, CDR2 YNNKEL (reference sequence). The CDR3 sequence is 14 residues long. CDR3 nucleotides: TGTGCCAGCAGCCAAGGCACCCGGGGGACTGAAGCTTTCTTT. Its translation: CASSQGTRGTEAFF.

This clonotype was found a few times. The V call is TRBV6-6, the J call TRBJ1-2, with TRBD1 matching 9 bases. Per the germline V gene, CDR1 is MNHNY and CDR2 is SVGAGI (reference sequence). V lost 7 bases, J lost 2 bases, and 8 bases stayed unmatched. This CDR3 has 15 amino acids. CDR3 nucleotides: TGTGCCAGCATTCGGACAGGGGAGGAAAACTATGGCTACACCTTC. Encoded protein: CASIRTGEENYGYTF.

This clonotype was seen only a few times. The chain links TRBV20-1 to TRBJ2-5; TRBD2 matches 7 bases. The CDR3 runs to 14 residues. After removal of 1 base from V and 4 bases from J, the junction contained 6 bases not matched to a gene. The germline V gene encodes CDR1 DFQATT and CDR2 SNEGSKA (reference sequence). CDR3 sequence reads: CSARVAGVAETQYF. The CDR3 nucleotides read TGCAGTGCTAGAGTGGCGGGAGTTGCAGAGACCCAGTACTTC.

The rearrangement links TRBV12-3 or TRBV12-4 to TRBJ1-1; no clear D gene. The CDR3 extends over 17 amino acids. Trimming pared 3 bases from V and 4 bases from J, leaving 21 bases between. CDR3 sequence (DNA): TGTGCCAGCAGTTTTAGGTGGGTAGGTCCGGGTGGCACTGAAGCTTTCTTT. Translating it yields CASSFRWVGPGGTEAFF.

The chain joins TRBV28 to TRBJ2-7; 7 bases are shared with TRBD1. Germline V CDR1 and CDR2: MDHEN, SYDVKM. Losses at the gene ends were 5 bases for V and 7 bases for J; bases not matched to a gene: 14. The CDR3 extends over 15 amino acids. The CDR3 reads CASSNPDRTPEEQYF. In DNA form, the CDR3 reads TGTGCCAGCAGTAACCCGGACAGGACCCCTGAGGAGCAGTACTTC.

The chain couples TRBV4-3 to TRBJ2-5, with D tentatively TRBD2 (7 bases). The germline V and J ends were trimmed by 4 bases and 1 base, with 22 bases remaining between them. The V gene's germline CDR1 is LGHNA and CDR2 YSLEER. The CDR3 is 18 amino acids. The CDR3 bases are TGCGCCAGCAGCCCCTGGTGGGGGGCTAGCGGACTCCAAGAGACCCAGTACTTC. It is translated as CASSPWWGASGLQETQYF.

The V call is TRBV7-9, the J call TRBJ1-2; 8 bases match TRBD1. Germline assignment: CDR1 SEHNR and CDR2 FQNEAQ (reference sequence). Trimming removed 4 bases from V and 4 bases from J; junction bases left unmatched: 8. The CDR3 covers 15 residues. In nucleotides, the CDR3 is TGTGCCAGCAGCTCCCCGGGACAGGATCTCTATGGCTACACCTTC. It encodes CASSSPGQDLYGYTF.

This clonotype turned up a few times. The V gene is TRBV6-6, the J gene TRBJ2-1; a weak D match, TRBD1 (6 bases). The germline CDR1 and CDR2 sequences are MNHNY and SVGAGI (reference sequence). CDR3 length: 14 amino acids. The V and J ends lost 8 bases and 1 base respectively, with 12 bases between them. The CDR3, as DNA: TGTGCCAGCCGGAACGGACAGTCCTACAATGAGCAGTTCTTC. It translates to CASRNGQSYNEQFF.

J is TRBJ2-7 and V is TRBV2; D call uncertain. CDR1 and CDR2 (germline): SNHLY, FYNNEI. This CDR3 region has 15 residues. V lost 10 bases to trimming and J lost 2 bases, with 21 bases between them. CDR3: CATQPSTGPPYEQYF. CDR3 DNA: TGTGCCACACAACCCTCTACCGGGCCTCCCTACGAGCAGTACTTC. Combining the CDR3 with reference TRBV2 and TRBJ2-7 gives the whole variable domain EPEVTQTPSHQVTQMGQEVILRCVPISNHLYFYWYRQILGQKVEFLVSFYNNEISEKSEIFDDQFSVERPDGSNFTLKIRSTKLEDSAMYFCATQPSTGPPYEQYFGPGTRLTVT.

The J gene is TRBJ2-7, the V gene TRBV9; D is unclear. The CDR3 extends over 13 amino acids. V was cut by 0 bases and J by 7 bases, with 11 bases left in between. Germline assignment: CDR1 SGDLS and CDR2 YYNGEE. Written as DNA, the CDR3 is TGTGCCAGCAGCGTAGGACGCTCTGGGGAGCAGTACTTC. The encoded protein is CASSVGRSGEQYF.

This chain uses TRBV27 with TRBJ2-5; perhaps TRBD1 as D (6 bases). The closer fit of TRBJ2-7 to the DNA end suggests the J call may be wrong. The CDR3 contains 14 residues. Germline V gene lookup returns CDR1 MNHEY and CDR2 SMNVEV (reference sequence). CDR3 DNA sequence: TGTGCCAGCAGTTCATCTGGGGGCATCTACGAGCAGTACTTC. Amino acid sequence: CASSSSGGIYEQYF.

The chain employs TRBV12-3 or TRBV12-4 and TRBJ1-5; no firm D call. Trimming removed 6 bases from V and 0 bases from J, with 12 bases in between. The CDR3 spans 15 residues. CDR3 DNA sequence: TGTGCCAGCAGCCGTGCGGCAAATAGCAATCAGCCCCAGCATTTT. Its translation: CASSRAANSNQPQHF.

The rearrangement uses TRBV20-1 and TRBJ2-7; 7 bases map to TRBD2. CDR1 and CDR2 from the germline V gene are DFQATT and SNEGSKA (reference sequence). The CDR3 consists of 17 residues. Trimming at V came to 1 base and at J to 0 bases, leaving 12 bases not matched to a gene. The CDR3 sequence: CSARGGTIHLSSYEQYF. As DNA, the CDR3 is TGCAGTGCTAGAGGCGGGACTATTCACCTTTCCTCCTACGAGCAGTACTTC.

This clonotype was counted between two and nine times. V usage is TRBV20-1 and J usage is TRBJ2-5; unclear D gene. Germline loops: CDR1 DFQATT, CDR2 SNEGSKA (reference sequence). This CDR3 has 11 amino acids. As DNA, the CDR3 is TGCAGCGCCCCGGCGTTTGAGACCCAGTACTTC. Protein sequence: CSAPAFETQYF.

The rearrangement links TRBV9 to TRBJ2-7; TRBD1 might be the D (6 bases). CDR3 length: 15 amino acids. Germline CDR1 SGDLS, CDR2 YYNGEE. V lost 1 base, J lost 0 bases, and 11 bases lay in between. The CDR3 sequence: CASSVSGASSYEQYF. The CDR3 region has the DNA TGTGCCAGCAGCGTATCAGGGGCGTCCTCCTACGAGCAGTACTTC. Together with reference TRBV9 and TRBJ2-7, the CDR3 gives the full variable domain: DSGVTQTPKHLITATGQRVTLRCSPRSGDLSVYWYQQSLDQGLQFLIQYYNGEERAKGNILERFSAQQFPDLHSELNLSSLELGDSALYFCASSVSGASSYEQYFGPGTRLTVT.

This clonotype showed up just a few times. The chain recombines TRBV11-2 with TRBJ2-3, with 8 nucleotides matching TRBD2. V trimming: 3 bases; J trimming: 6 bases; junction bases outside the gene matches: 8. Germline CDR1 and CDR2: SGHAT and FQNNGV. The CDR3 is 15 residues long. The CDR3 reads CASSLLAGSEDTQYF. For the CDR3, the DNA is TGTGCCAGCAGCTTGTTAGCGGGATCTGAGGATACGCAGTATTTT.

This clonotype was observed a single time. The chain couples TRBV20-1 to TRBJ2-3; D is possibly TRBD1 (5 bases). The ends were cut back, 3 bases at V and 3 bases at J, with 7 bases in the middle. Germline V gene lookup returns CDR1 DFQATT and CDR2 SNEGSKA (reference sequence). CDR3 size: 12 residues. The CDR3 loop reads CSASPGTDTQYF. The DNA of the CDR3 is TGCAGTGCTAGCCCAGGGACAGATACGCAGTATTTT.

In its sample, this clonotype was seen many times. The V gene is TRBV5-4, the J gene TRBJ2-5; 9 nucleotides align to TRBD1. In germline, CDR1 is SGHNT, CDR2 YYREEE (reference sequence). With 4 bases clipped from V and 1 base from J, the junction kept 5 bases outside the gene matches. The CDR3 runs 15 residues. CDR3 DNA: TGTGCCAGCAGCCTGCGACAGGGGGTCCAAGAGACCCAGTACTTC. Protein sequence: CASSLRQGVQETQYF.

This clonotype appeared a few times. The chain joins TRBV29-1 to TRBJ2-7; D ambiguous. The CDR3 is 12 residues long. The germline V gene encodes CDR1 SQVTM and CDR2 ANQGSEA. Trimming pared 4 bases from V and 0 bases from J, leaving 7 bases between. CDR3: CSVARNSYEQYF. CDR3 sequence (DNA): TGCAGCGTTGCTCGGAACTCCTACGAGCAGTACTTC.

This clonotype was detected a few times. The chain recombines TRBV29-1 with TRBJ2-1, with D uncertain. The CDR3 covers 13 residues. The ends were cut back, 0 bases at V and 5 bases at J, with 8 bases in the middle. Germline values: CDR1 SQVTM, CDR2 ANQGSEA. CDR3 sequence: CSVEDPPNNEQFF. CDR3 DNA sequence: TGCAGCGTTGAAGATCCGCCCAACAATGAGCAGTTCTTC.

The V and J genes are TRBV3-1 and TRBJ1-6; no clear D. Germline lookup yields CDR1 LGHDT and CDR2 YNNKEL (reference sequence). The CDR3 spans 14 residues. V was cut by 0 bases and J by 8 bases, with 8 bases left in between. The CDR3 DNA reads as TGTGCCAGCAGCCAAGAACCAGGCCATTCACCCCTCCACTTT. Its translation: CASSQEPGHSPLHF.

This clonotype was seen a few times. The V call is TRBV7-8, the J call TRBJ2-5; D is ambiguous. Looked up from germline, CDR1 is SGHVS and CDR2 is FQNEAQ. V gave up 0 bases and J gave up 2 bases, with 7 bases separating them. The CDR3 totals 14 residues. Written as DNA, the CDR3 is TGTGCCAGCAGCTTAGCTCAGCCTCAAGAGACCCAGTACTTC. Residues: CASSLAQPQETQYF.

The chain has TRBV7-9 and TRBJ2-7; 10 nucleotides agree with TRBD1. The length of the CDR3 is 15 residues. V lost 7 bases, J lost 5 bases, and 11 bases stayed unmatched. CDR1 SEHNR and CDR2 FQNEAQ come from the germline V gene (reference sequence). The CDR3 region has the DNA TGTGCCAGCACCCAGAGGACAGGGGGTAAGGACGAGCAGTACTTC. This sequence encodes CASTQRTGGKDEQYF. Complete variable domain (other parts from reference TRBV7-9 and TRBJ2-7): DTGVSQNPRHKITKRGQNVTFRCDPISEHNRLYWYRQTLGQGPEFLTYFQNEAQLEKSRLLSDRFSAERPKGSFSTLEIQRTEQGDSAMYLCASTQRTGGKDEQYFGPGTRLTVT.

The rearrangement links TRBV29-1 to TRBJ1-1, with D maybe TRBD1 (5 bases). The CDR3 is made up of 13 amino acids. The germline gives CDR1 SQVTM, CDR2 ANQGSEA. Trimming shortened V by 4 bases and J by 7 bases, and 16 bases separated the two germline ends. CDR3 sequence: CSVVFGGSGEAFF. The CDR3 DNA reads TGCAGCGTTGTCTTTGGGGGGAGCGGTGAAGCTTTCTTT. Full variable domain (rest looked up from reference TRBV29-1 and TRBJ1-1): SAVISQKPSRDICQRGTSLTIQCQVDSQVTMMFWYRQQPGQSLTLIATANQGSEATYESGFVIDKFPISRPNLTFSTLTVSNMSPEDSSIYLCSVVFGGSGEAFFGQGTRLTVV.

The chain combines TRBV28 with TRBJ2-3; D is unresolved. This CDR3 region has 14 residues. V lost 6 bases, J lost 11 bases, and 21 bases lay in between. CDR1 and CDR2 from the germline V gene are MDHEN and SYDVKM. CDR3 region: CASSPPGVRYGQYF. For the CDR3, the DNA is TGTGCCAGCAGCCCCCCCGGCGTCCGCTATGGGCAGTATTTT. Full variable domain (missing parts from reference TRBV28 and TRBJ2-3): DVKVTQSSRYLVKRTGEKVFLECVQDMDHENMFWYRQDPGLGLRLIYFSYDVKMKEKGDIPEGYSVSREKKERFSLILESASTNQTSMYLCASSPPGVRYGQYFGPGTRLTVL.

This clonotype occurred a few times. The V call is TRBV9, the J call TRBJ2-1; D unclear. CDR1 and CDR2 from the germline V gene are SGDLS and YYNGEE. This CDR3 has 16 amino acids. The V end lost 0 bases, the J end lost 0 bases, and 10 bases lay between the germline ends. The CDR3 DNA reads TGTGCCAGCAGCGTAGTAGAGCGTAGCTCCTACAATGAGCAGTTCTTC. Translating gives CASSVVERSSYNEQFF. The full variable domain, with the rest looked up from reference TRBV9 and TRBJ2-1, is DSGVTQTPKHLITATGQRVTLRCSPRSGDLSVYWYQQSLDQGLQFLIQYYNGEERAKGNILERFSAQQFPDLHSELNLSSLELGDSALYFCASSVVERSSYNEQFFGPGTRLTVL.

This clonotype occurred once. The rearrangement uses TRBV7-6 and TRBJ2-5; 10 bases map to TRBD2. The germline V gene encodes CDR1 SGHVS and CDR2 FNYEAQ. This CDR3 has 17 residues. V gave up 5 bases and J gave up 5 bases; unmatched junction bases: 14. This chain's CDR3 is CASSHTKREGLWETQYF. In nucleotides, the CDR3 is TGTGCCAGCAGCCATACGAAGCGGGAGGGCCTCTGGGAGACCCAGTACTTC.

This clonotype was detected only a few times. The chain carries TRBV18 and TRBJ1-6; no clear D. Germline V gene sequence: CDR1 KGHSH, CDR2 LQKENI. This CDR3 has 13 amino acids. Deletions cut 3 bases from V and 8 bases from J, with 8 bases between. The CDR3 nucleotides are TGTGCCAGCTCACCTATGAAGGATTCACCCCTCCACTTT. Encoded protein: CASSPMKDSPLHF.

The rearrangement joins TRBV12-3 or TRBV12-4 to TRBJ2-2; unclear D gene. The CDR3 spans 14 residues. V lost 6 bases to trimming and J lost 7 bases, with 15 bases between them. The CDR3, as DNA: TGTGCCAGCAGCCCTCGAGGTGGGGTCGGGGAGCTGTTTTTT. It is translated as CASSPRGGVGELFF.